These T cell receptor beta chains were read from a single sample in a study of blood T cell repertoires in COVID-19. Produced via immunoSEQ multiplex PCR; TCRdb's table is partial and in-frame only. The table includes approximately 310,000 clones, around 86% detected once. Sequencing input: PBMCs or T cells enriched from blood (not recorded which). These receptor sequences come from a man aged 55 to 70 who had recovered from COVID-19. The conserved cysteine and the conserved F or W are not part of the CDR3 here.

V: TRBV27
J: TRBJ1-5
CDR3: ASSLRSNQPQH

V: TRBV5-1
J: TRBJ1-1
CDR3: ASSLYHRTNTEAF

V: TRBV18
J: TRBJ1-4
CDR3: ASSPAAATNEKLF

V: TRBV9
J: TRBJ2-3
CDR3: ASSVVQGSGGLAGGQDTQY

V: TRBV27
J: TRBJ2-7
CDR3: ASSKTGLHAYEQY

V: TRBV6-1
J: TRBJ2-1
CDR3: ASSEGQGVNEQF

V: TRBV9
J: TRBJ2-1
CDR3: ASSVDASGAYNEQF

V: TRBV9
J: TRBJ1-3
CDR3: ASSVTLPGISGNTIY

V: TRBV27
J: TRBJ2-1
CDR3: ASSLFRAANEQF

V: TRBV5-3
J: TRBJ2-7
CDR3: ARSLGRGAYEQY

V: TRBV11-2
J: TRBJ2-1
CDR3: ASRPAGQGNSYNEQF

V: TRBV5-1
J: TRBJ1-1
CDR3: ASSFSGGADTEAF

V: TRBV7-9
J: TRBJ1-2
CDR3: ASSLAQGYSGYT

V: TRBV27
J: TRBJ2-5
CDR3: ASSLGGAAETQY

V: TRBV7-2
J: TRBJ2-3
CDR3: ASSLSRSYTDTQY

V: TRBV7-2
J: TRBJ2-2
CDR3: ASSPPGLANTGELF

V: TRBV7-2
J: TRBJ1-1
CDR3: ASSLAPGVAEAF